Following are 19 T cell receptor beta chains from one sample sequenced in a study of cytomegalovirus exposure and HLA in healthy donors. The PCR was carried out with 60 Vbeta primers and 13 Jbeta primers. Method: immunoSEQ multiplex PCR; TCRdb's copy keeps in-frame clones and lacks some. The sample contains around 150,000 clones, almost 80% of which appear only once. The sample comprised PBMCs. The receptors were gathered from a woman aged 45-65 years in good health and CMV-seropositive.

This chain uses TRBV9 with TRBJ2-1; 8 nucleotides match TRBD2. Germline CDR1 SGDLS, CDR2 YYNGEE. This CDR3 has 17 residues. After removal of 0 bases from V and 8 bases from J, the junction contained 13 bases not matched to a gene. CDR3 loop: CASSVAGTSPLGDEQFF. CDR3 bases: TGTGCCAGCAGCGTAGCCGGGACTAGTCCTCTGGGGGATGAGCAGTTCTTC.

The chain couples TRBV2 to TRBJ2-7; 7 bases are shared with TRBD1. CDR1 is SNHLY and CDR2 is FYNNEI in the germline V gene. This CDR3 comprises 14 residues. The trim removed 5 bases at V and 4 bases at J, leaving 8 bases unmatched. The CDR3 reads CASSRLQGKYEQYF. The DNA for the CDR3 is TGTGCCAGCAGTAGACTACAGGGGAAGTACGAGCAGTACTTC.

There are a few counts of this clone. An end of the junction differs from the germline gene, which may be a read error. The chain combines TRBV7-8 with TRBJ1-5; D not resolved. The length of the CDR3 is 12 residues. Germline CDR1 and CDR2: SGHVS and FQNEAQ. In DNA form, the CDR3 reads TGTGCCAGCAGCTTAGGCCCTCAGGCCCAGCATTTT. This translates into CASSLGPQAQHF.

The chain joins TRBV18 to TRBJ2-2; 8 bases fit TRBD1. This CDR3 spans 16 amino acids. Germline V CDR1 and CDR2: KGHSH, LQKENI. Trimming cost V 3 bases and J 5 bases; bases outside gene matches: 8. CDR3 residues: CASSPFGQGTTGELFF. The CDR3, as DNA: TGTGCCAGCTCACCGTTCGGACAGGGTACGACCGGGGAGCTGTTTTTT.

A few counts support this clone. The J gene is TRBJ1-6, the V gene TRBV14, with a weak D call TRBD1 (5 bases). Germline assignment: CDR1 SGHDN and CDR2 FVKESK. The CDR3 contains 14 residues. V lost 5 bases and J 9 bases, leaving 14 bases between the germline ends. CDR3 nucleotides: TGTGCCAGCAGCTACGGCAACGGGGGTTCACCCCTCCACTTT. Its protein is CASSYGNGGSPLHF.

In this sample, this clone turned up a few times. The chain links TRBV10-3 to TRBJ2-3; D is possibly TRBD2 (6 bases). CDR1 and CDR2 from the germline V gene are ENHRY and SYGVKD. Trimming removed 2 bases from V and 0 bases from J, with 9 bases in between. This CDR3 contains 15 residues. CDR3 in amino acids: CAISEGRRSTDTQYF. The CDR3 bases are TGTGCCATCAGTGAGGGGAGGCGAAGCACAGATACGCAGTATTTT.

The chain couples TRBV19 to TRBJ2-1; 7 nucleotides match TRBD2. The CDR3 has 13 residues. Germline V gives CDR1 LNHDA, CDR2 SQIVND (reference sequence). With 5 bases clipped from V and 8 bases from J, the junction kept 6 bases outside the gene matches. CDR3 protein: CASSWLAGHEQFF. CDR3 in DNA: TGTGCCAGTAGTTGGTTAGCGGGCCATGAGCAGTTCTTC.

This clone was seen a single time. The chain joins TRBV14 to TRBJ2-2; possibly TRBD1 for D (6 bases). Germline V gene sequence: CDR1 SGHDN, CDR2 FVKESK. The CDR3 covers 15 residues. Trimming took 4 bases from V and 6 from J, leaving 15 bases between them. CDR3 DNA: TGTGCCAGCAGCCCCGTGGGACACCGGCCCGGGGAGCTGTTTTTT. It translates to CASSPVGHRPGELFF.

The genes are TRBV5-1 and TRBJ2-5, with TRBD1 as a possible D gene (7 bases). CDR1 SGHRS and CDR2 YFSETQ come from the germline V gene. The CDR3 is 15 amino acids. The ends were cut back, 4 bases at V and 7 bases at J, with 20 bases in the middle. This CDR3 reads CASSGGTANRGTQYF. CDR3 DNA sequence: TGCGCCAGCAGCGGAGGGACAGCGAATCGAGGGACCCAGTACTTC.

With regard to this clone: Germline and junction disagree at one end, which may indicate a read error. This chain joins TRBV7-7 and TRBJ2-7; D unclear. This CDR3 comprises 13 residues. Germline V gene data show CDR1 as SSHAT and CDR2 as FNYEAQ (reference sequence). The CDR3 coding sequence is TGTGCTAGCAGCCGCCGACCGGGTGACGAGCAGTACTTC. Its translation is CASSRRPGDEQYF.

This chain links TRBV6-5 with TRBJ1-4, with TRBD1 identical over 7 bases. V lost 6 bases to trimming and J lost 7 bases; unmatched junction nucleotides: 5. This CDR3 has 13 residues. Germline V CDR1 and CDR2: MNHEY, SVGAGI. CDR3 nucleotide sequence: TGTGCCAGCAGGAGACAGGGTAGTGAAAAACTGTTTTTT. Translating it yields CASRRQGSEKLFF.

V and J are TRBV27 and TRBJ1-1, with D uncertain. The germline V gene has CDR1 MNHEY and CDR2 SMNVEV (reference sequence). V lost 4 bases, J lost 0 bases, and 6 bases lay in between. CDR3 length: 13 residues. The CDR3 spells CASSSGMNTEAFF. Written as DNA, the CDR3 is TGTGCCAGCAGTTCGGGGATGAACACTGAAGCTTTCTTT.

This clone appeared a few times. The chain has TRBV6-6 and TRBJ1-4; unclear D gene. Germline V gene lookup returns CDR1 MNHNY and CDR2 SVGAGI (reference sequence). The CDR3 has 14 residues. Deletions cut 6 bases from V and 5 bases from J, with 13 bases between. CDR3 sequence (DNA): TGTGCCAGCAGCCCACTTACGGGGAATGAAAAACTGTTTTTT. It translates to CASSPLTGNEKLFF.

V and J are TRBV7-2 and TRBJ1-2; 8 bases agree with TRBD1. Germline CDR1 reads SGHTA; CDR2 reads FQGNSA. The V gene end was trimmed by 5 bases and the J gene end by 7 bases; junction bases not matched to a gene: 6. The CDR3 extends over 13 amino acids. This CDR3 is CASSRRDRGGYTF. CDR3 DNA sequence: TGTGCCAGCAGCAGACGAGACAGGGGTGGCTACACCTTC.

This chain joins TRBV4-3 and TRBJ1-2; maybe TRBD1 (6 bases). In germline, CDR1 is LGHNA, CDR2 YSLEER. V was clipped by 1 base and J by 2 bases, with 11 bases between them. The CDR3 extends over 15 amino acids. DNA for the CDR3: TGCGCCAGCAGCCAAGGGGCAGGGGCCAACTATGGCTACACCTTC. It encodes CASSQGAGANYGYTF.

The genes are TRBV19 and TRBJ1-5; 8 bases map to TRBD1. This CDR3 comprises 14 residues. Germline CDR1 and CDR2: LNHDA and SQIVND (reference sequence). V shed 10 bases and J 4 bases; nucleotides not matched to a gene: 9. The CDR3 is CATNTGGGNQPQHF. CDR3 DNA sequence: TGTGCCACAAACACAGGGGGTGGGAATCAGCCCCAGCATTTT.

V gene TRBV14 combines with J gene TRBJ2-7; 11 nucleotides agree with TRBD1. The V gene's germline CDR1 is SGHDN and CDR2 FVKESK. V shed 1 base and J 6 bases; nucleotides not matched to a gene: 8. This CDR3 is built from 16 residues. The CDR3 reads CASSQVEGQGDLEQYF. For the CDR3, the DNA is TGTGCCAGCAGCCAAGTTGAGGGACAGGGGGATCTCGAGCAGTACTTC.

The CDR3 loop is CASSMDSYGYTF. In DNA form, the CDR3 reads TGTGCCAGCAGCATGGACAGCTATGGCTACACCTTC. The rearrangement joins TRBV5-5 to TRBJ1-2, with D possibly matching TRBD1 (6 bases). The CDR3 extends over 12 amino acids. Trimming removed 4 bases from V and 4 bases from J, with 8 bases in between. CDR1 is SGHKS and CDR2 is YYEKEE in the germline V gene (reference sequence).

The V and J genes are TRBV13 and TRBJ2-7; 8 bases map to TRBD1. Germline V gives CDR1 PRHDT, CDR2 FYEKMQ (reference sequence). The CDR3 length is 17 residues. The junction had 12 bases not matched to a gene; V was cut back by 5 bases and J by 0 bases. The CDR3 DNA reads TGTGCCAGCAGCCCATCAACCTACAGGGGGAGCTCCTACGAGCAGTACTTC. Residues: CASSPSTYRGSSYEQYF.